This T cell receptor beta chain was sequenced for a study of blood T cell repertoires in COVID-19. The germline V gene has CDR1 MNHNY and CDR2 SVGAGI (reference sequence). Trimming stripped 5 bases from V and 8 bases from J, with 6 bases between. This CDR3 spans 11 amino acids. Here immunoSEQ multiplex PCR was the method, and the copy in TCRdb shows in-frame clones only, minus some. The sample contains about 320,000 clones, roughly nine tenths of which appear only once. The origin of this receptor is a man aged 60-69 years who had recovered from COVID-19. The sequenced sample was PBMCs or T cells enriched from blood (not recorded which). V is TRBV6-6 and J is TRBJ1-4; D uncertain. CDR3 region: CASSTEEKLFF. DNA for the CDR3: TGTGCCAGCAGTACGGAGGAAAAACTGTTTTTT.